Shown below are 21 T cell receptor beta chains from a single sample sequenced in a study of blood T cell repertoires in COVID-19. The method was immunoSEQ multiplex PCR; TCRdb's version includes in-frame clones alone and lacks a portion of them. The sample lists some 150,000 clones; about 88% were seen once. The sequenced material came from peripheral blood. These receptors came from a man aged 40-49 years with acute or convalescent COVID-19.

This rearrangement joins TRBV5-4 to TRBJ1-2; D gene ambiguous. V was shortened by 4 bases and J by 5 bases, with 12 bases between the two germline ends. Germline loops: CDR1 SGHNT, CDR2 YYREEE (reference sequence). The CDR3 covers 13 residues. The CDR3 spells CASSLEGGYGYTF. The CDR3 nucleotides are TGTGCCAGCAGCCTGGAAGGAGGGTATGGCTACACCTTC.

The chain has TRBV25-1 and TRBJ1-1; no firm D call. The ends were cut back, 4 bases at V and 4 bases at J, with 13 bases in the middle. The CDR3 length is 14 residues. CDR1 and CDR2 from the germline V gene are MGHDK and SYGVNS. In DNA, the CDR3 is TGTGCCAGCAGTGGATCAGAGCGCACCACTGAAGCTTTCTTT. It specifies CASSGSERTTEAFF.

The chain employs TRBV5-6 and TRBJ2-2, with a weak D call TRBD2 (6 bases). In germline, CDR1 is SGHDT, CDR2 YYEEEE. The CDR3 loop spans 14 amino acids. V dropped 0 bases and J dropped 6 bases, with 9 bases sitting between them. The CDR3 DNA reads TGTGCCAGCAGCTTGGCTCCGGGGGCCGGGGAGCTGTTTTTT. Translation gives CASSLAPGAGELFF.

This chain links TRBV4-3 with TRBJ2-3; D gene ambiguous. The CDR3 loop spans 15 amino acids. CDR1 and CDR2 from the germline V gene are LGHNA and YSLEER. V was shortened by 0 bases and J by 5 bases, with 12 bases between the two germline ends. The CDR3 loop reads CASSQDVGWVDTQYF. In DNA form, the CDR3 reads TGCGCCAGCAGCCAAGATGTCGGGTGGGTAGATACGCAGTATTTT.

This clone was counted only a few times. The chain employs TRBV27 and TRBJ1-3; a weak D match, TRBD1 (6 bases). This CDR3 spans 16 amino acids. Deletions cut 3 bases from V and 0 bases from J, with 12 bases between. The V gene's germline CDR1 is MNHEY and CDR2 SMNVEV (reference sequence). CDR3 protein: CASSFGGPNSGNTIYF. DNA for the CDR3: TGTGCCAGCAGTTTCGGGGGGCCCAACTCTGGAAACACCATATATTTT.

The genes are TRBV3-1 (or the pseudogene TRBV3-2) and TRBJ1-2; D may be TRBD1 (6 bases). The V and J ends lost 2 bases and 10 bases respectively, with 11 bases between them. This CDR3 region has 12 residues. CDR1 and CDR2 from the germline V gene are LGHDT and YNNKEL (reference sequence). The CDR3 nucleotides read TGTGCCAGCAGCCAACGGGACACTGTCTACACCTTC. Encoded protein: CASSQRDTVYTF.

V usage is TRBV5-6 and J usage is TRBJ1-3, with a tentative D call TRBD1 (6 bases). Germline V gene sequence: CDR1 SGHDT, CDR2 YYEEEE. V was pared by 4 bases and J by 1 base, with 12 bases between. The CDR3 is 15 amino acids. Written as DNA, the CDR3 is TGTGCCAGCAGCCTTCCAGGACAGTCTGGAAACACCATATATTTT. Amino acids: CASSLPGQSGNTIYF.

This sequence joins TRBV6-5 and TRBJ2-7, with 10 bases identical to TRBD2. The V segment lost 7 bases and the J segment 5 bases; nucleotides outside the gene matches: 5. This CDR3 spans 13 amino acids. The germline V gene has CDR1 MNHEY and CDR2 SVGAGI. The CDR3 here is CASKSSGGHEQYF. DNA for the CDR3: TGTGCCAGCAAATCTAGCGGGGGCCACGAGCAGTACTTC.

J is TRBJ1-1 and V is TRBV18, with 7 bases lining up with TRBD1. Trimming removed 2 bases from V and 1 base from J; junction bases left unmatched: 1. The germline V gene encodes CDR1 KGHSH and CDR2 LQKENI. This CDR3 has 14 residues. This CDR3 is CASSPGTANTEAFF. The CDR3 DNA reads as TGTGCCAGCTCACCAGGGACAGCGAACACTGAAGCTTTCTTT.

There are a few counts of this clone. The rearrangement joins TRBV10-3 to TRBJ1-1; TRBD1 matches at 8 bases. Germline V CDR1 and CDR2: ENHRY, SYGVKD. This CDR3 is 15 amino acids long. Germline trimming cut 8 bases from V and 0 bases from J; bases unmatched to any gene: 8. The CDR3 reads CAIVRAGGLNTEAFF. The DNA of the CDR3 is TGTGCCATCGTGCGGGCAGGGGGCCTGAACACTGAAGCTTTCTTT.

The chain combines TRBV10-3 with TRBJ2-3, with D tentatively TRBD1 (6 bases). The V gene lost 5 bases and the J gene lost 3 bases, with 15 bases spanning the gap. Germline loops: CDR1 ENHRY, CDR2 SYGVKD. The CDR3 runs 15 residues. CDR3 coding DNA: TGTGCCATCAGTCCGGGCCAGGGGTTGACAGATACGCAGTATTTT. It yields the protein CAISPGQGLTDTQYF.

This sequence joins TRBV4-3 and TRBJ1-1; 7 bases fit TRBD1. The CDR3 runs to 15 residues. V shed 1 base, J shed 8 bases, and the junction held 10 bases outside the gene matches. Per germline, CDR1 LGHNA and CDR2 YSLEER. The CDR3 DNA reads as TGCGCCAGCAGCCAAGTACAGGGGCTTAGGGAGGAAGCTTTCTTT. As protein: CASSQVQGLREEAFF.

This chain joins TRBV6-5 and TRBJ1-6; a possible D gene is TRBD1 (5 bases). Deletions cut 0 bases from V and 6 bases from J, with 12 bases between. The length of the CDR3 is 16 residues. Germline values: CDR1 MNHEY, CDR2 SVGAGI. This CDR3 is CASSYSRQGGNSPLHF. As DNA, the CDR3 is TGTGCCAGCAGTTACTCGAGGCAGGGAGGTAATTCACCCCTCCACTTT.

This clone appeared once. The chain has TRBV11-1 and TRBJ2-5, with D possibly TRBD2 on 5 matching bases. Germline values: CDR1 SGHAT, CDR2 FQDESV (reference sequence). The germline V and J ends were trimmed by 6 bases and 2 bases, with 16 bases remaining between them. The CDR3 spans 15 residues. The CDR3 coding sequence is TGTGCCAGCAGTCCTAGAGGGCAATTTCAAGAGACCCAGTACTTC. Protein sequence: CASSPRGQFQETQYF.

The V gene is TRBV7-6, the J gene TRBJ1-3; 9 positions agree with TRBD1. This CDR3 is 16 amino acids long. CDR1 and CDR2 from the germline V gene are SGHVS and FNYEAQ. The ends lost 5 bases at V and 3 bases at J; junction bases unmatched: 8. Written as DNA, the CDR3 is TGTGCCAGCAGCGCCCAGGGACAGGGAGGTGGAAACACCATATATTTT. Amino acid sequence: CASSAQGQGGGNTIYF.

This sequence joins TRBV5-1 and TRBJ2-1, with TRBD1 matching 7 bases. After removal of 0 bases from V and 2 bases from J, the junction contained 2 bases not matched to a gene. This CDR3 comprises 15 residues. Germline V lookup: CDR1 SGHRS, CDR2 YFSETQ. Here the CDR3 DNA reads TGCGCCAGCAGCTTGGAGGGGGCCGCCTACAATGAGCAGTTCTTC. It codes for CASSLEGAAYNEQFF.

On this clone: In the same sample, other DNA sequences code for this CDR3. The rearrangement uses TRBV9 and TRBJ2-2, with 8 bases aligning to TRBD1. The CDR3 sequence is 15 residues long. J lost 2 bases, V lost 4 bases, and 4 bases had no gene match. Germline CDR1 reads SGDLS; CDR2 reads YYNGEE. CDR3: CASSPGTGNTGELFF. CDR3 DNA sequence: TGTGCCAGCAGCCCAGGGACAGGAAACACCGGGGAGCTGTTTTTT.

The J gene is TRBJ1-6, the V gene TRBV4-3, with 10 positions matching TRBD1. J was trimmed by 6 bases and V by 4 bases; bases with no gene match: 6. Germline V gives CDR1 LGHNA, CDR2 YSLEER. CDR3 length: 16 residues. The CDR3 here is CASSPTGGSVNSPLHF. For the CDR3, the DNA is TGCGCCAGCAGCCCGACAGGGGGCAGTGTTAATTCACCCCTCCACTTT.

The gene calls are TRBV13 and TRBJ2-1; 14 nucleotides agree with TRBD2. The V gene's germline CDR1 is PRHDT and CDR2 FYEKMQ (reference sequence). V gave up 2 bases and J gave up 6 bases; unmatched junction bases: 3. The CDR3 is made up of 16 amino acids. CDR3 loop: CASSLRLAGGSNEQFF. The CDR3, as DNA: TGTGCCAGCAGCTTACGACTAGCGGGGGGGAGCAATGAGCAGTTCTTC.

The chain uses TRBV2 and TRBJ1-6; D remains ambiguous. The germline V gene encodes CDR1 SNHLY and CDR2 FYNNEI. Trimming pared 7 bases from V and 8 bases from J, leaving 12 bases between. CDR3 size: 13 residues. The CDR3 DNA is TGTGCCAGCACCAAAAAGGAGGATTCACCCCTCCACTTT. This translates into CASTKKEDSPLHF.

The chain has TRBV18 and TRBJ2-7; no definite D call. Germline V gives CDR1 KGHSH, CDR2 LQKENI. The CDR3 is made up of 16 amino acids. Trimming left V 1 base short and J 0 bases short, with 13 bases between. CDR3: CASSPRASQSSYEQYF. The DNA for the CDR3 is TGTGCCAGCTCACCACGGGCCAGCCAGAGCTCCTACGAGCAGTACTTC.